The 20 T cell receptor beta chains below all came from one sample that was sequenced in a study of blood T cell repertoires in COVID-19. Sequencing used immunoSEQ multiplex PCR; TCRdb keeps in-frame clones, though not all of them. The table records 300,000 to 350,000 clones, roughly 90% of them present only once. Sequenced material: PBMCs or T cells enriched from blood (not recorded which). The receptors here all came from a woman aged 30 to 39 who had been exposed to COVID-19.

This chain joins TRBV9 and TRBJ1-5, with 7 positions matching TRBD1. V dropped 3 bases and J dropped 1; count of bases not matched to a gene: 4. The CDR3 is 15 amino acids. Germline CDR1 and CDR2: SGDLS and YYNGEE. CDR3: CASSAQGFSNQPQHF. The CDR3 nucleotides read TGTGCCAGCAGCGCACAGGGGTTCAGCAATCAGCCCCAGCATTTT.

The gene calls are TRBV6-5 and TRBJ2-5, with D perhaps matching TRBD2 (6 bases). This CDR3 spans 15 amino acids. Trimming removed 5 bases from V and 7 bases from J, with 20 bases in between. CDR1 and CDR2 from the germline V gene are MNHEY and SVGAGI. CDR3 region: CASSNRGTPGGTQYF. In nucleotides, the CDR3 is TGTGCCAGCAGTAACCGGGGGACCCCAGGAGGGACCCAGTACTTC.

This clone was counted a single time. V and J are TRBV9 and TRBJ1-4; D gene unclear. The CDR3 has 15 residues. Germline-derived CDR1 and CDR2 are SGDLS and YYNGEE. V lost 3 bases to trimming and J lost 8 bases, with 17 bases between them. The CDR3 bases are TGTGCCAGCAGCGGTGCCGGGATCGGGCGAGAAAAACTGTTTTTT. Translating gives CASSGAGIGREKLFF.

The chain is built from TRBV7-3 and TRBJ2-1, with D perhaps matching TRBD1 (7 bases). The CDR3 is 17 amino acids. Deletions cut 1 base from V and 2 bases from J, with 15 bases between. From germline, CDR1 is SGHTA and CDR2 FQGTGA. DNA of the CDR3: TGTGCCAGCAGCTTAATACCGCAGGGGGGCACCTACAATGAGCAGTTCTTC. It encodes CASSLIPQGGTYNEQFF.

The chain joins TRBV3-1 (or the pseudogene TRBV3-2) to TRBJ2-5; the match to TRBD1 covers 8 bases. This CDR3 region has 15 residues. CDR1 LGHDT and CDR2 YNNKEL come from the germline V gene (reference sequence). V trimming: 5 bases; J trimming: 1 base; junction bases outside the gene matches: 6. The CDR3 loop reads CASSYRDRSQETQYF. CDR3 in DNA: TGTGCCAGCAGCTATAGGGACAGGAGCCAAGAGACCCAGTACTTC.

The rearrangement joins TRBV2 to TRBJ1-1; TRBD1 agrees at 9 bases. The V gene's germline CDR1 is SNHLY and CDR2 FYNNEI. The V gene end was trimmed by 2 bases and the J gene end by 2 bases; junction bases not matched to a gene: 0. CDR3 length: 14 residues. Written as DNA, the CDR3 is TGTGCCAGCAGTGAAACAGGGGGCAACACTGAAGCTTTCTTT. It encodes CASSETGGNTEAFF.

The chain combines TRBV2 with TRBJ2-5; a possible D gene is TRBD2 (6 bases). The CDR3 is made up of 14 amino acids. Trimming took off 7 bases at V and 2 bases at J, with 14 bases between the two ends. Germline V gives CDR1 SNHLY, CDR2 FYNNEI. CDR3 DNA sequence: TGTGCCAGCACTCCGACTAGGAGGCAAGAGACCCAGTACTTC. Amino acids: CASTPTRRQETQYF.

V is TRBV19 and J is TRBJ1-4; tentatively, D is TRBD1 (5 bases). Germline V gene sequence: CDR1 LNHDA, CDR2 SQIVND (reference sequence). This CDR3 spans 17 amino acids. V lost 3 bases and J 0 bases, leaving 14 bases between the germline ends. The CDR3 DNA follows: TGTGCCAGTAGTATGCAGGGCAGTACTGCAACTAATGAAAAACTGTTTTTT. Translating it yields CASSMQGSTATNEKLFF.

This sequence joins TRBV3-1 (or the pseudogene TRBV3-2) and TRBJ2-7; D not certain. V was cut by 0 bases and J by 3 bases, with 12 bases left in between. Germline CDR1 and CDR2: LGHDT and YNNKEL (reference sequence). The CDR3 consists of 15 residues. CDR3 in amino acids: CASSQDGSVRYEQYF. As DNA, the CDR3 is TGTGCCAGCAGCCAAGATGGCAGTGTCCGCTACGAGCAGTACTTC.

This chain joins TRBV19 and TRBJ1-5; 10 nucleotides align to TRBD1. Germline loops: CDR1 LNHDA, CDR2 SQIVND (reference sequence). The CDR3 runs to 16 residues. The trim removed 2 bases at V and 3 bases at J, leaving 4 bases unmatched. The CDR3 DNA is TGTGCCAGTAGTATACTTGACAGGGGGCTCAATCAGCCCCAGCATTTT. It codes for CASSILDRGLNQPQHF.

This clone was found a few times. The gene calls are TRBV11-2 and TRBJ2-7, with 11 positions matching TRBD2. Germline CDR1 SGHAT, CDR2 FQNNGV. V was pared by 7 bases and J by 7 bases, with 12 bases of the junction left unmatched. The CDR3 runs to 15 residues. CDR3 in DNA: TGTGCCAGCACTAGGCAGGTACTAGCGGGAGCGGAGCAGTACTTC. It codes for CASTRQVLAGAEQYF.

This clone was found a few times. The genes are TRBV18 and TRBJ2-7, with 14 bases identical to TRBD2. The CDR3 is 17 residues long. The germline V gene encodes CDR1 KGHSH and CDR2 LQKENI. V dropped 2 bases and J dropped 0; count of bases not matched to a gene: 3. The CDR3 spells CASSPRTSGGSSYEQYF. In DNA, the CDR3 is TGTGCCAGCTCACCAAGGACTAGCGGGGGGAGCTCCTACGAGCAGTACTTC.

The chain joins TRBV27 to TRBJ1-1, with D perhaps matching TRBD1 (6 bases). V was pared by 4 bases and J by 4 bases, with 19 bases between. This CDR3 is 16 amino acids long. The germline V gene encodes CDR1 MNHEY and CDR2 SMNVEV (reference sequence). This CDR3 reads CASSSALGQPPTEAFF. In DNA form, the CDR3 reads TGTGCCAGCAGTTCCGCCCTAGGACAGCCCCCCACTGAAGCTTTCTTT.

V usage is TRBV19 and J usage is TRBJ2-7; 10 nucleotides align to TRBD1. The CDR3 spans 14 residues. After removal of 5 bases from V and 0 bases from J, the junction contained 1 base not matched to a gene. In germline, CDR1 is LNHDA, CDR2 SQIVND (reference sequence). This chain's CDR3 is CASSRDRGSYEQYF. Here the CDR3 DNA reads TGTGCCAGTAGTCGGGACAGGGGCTCCTACGAGCAGTACTTC.

J is TRBJ2-7 and V is TRBV28; 8 bases align to TRBD2. This CDR3 is 16 amino acids long. The V gene end was trimmed by 4 bases and the J gene end by 3 bases; junction bases not matched to a gene: 11. Germline V gene data show CDR1 as MDHEN and CDR2 as SYDVKM. The CDR3 is CASSSPLPGGVYEQYF. The CDR3 coding sequence is TGTGCCAGCAGTTCCCCCCTCCCGGGAGGGGTCTACGAGCAGTACTTC.

V usage is TRBV7-8 and J usage is TRBJ1-1, with 7 nucleotides matching TRBD1. The germline CDR1 and CDR2 sequences are SGHVS and FQNEAQ. CDR3 length: 16 amino acids. Trimming at V came to 5 bases and at J to 5 bases, leaving 14 bases not matched to a gene. The CDR3 coding sequence is TGTGCCAGCAGCCCCCTAGGGGGCAGGGGCTTTACTGAAGCTTTCTTT. Residues: CASSPLGGRGFTEAFF.

The chain employs TRBV28 and TRBJ2-4; TRBD1 is a possible D gene (5 bases). This CDR3 is 15 amino acids long. The germline gives CDR1 MDHEN, CDR2 SYDVKM. V was shortened by 6 bases and J by 6 bases, with 18 bases between the two germline ends. The CDR3 nucleotides read TGTGCCAGCAGCCAAAATATTGGGGCGGTAAACATTCAGTACTTC. Translated: CASSQNIGAVNIQYF.

The V and J genes are TRBV2 and TRBJ1-2, with D perhaps TRBD1 (5 bases). Trimming pared 3 bases from V and 6 bases from J, leaving 8 bases between. This CDR3 region has 12 residues. Germline V gene data show CDR1 as SNHLY and CDR2 as FYNNEI. DNA of the CDR3: TGTGCCAGCAGTGAGGGGGAGGATGGCTACACCTTC. Protein sequence: CASSEGEDGYTF.

This clone turned up a few times. This chain links TRBV6-5 with TRBJ1-4; TRBD1 is a possible D gene (5 bases). CDR1 and CDR2 (germline): MNHEY, SVGAGI. The ends were cut back, 0 bases at V and 4 bases at J, with 9 bases in the middle. The CDR3 covers 15 residues. CDR3 sequence reads: CASSYSPGNNEKLFF. The DNA of the CDR3 is TGTGCCAGCAGTTACTCGCCAGGGAATAATGAAAAACTGTTTTTT.

This chain uses TRBV3-1 (or the pseudogene TRBV3-2) with TRBJ2-7; TRBD2 aligns across 9 bases. V lost 1 base and J lost 2; bases outside the gene matches: 0. The V gene's germline CDR1 is LGHDT and CDR2 YNNKEL (reference sequence). The length of the CDR3 is 14 residues. Here the CDR3 DNA reads TGTGCCAGCAGCCAAGGGACTAGCGCCTACGAGCAGTACTTC. This encodes CASSQGTSAYEQYF.